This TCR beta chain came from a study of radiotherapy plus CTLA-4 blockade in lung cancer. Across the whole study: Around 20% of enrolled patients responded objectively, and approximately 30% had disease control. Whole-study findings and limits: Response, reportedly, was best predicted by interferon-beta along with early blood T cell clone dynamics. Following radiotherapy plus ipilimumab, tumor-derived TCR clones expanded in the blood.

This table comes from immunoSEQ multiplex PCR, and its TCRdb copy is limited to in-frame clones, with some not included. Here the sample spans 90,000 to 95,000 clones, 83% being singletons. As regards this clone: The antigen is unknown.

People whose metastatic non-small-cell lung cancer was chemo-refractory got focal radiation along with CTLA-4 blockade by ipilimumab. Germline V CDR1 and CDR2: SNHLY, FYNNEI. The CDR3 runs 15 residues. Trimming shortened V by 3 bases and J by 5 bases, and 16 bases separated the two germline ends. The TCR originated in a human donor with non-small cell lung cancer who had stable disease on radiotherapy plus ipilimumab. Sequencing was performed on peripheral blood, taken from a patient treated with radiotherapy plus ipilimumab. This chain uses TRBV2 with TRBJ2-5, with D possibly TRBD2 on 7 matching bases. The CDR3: CASSEGRGARETQYF. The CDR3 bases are TGTGCCAGCAGTGAGGGTCGGGGGGCTCGGGAGACCCAGTACTTC. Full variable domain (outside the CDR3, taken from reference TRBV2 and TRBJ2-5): EPEVTQTPSHQVTQMGQEVILRCVPISNHLYFYWYRQILGQKVEFLVSFYNNEISEKSEIFDDQFSVERPDGSNFTLKIRSTKLEDSAMYFCASSEGRGARETQYFGPGTRLLVL.